The rows below give T cell receptor beta chains drawn from one sample of a study of cytomegalovirus exposure and HLA in healthy donors. Sequenced by immunoSEQ multiplex PCR; TCRdb stores in-frame clones only, minus some. The table records roughly 160,000 clones, around 80% of them present only once. The sample consisted of PBMCs. Source of these receptors: a male donor in good health and CMV-seronegative. Both conserved end residues are trimmed from each CDR3.

v_call	j_call	cdr3_aa
TRBV2	TRBJ1-1	ASRVALAGVYTEAF
TRBV7-9	TRBJ2-1	ASSPSGAHNEQF
TRBV10-3	TRBJ2-5	AISESRRAQETQY
TRBV18	TRBJ2-5	ASSPTGGQETQY
TRBV30	TRBJ2-3	AWRLGQASTDTQY
TRBV7-9	TRBJ1-2	ASSLVGGENYGYT
TRBV7-9	TRBJ2-7	ASSLGLDRDYEQY
TRBV27	TRBJ1-6	ASSWGSLSNSPLH
TRBV2	TRBJ2-2	ASSEFNSGANTGELF
TRBV30	TRBJ1-6	AWRTGIPGAPLH
TRBV19	TRBJ2-2	ASRPGLNTGELF
TRBV19	TRBJ1-3	ASSKTGLAGNTIY